This T cell receptor (beta chain) was observed in a study of blood T cell repertoires in COVID-19. Clinical history reported by participants formed the basis on which cohorts were assigned. Using immunoSEQ multiplex PCR, the repertoire was profiled, and TCRdb retains in-frame clones only, with some absent. Here the sample spans 200,000 to 250,000 clones, around 87% being singletons. This clone was seen just once. This clonotype originated in a woman aged 25 to 39 with acute COVID-19. Sequencing was performed on PBMCs or T cells enriched from blood (not recorded which).

The CDR3 sequence: CARLRENSLFVTEAFF. As DNA, the CDR3 is TGCGCCAGGCTGCGCGAAAATAGCCTTTTTGTCACTGAAGCTTTCTTT. This chain links TRBV10-1 with TRBJ1-1; D gene ambiguous. V was clipped by 9 bases and J by 4 bases, with 24 bases between them. This CDR3 comprises 16 residues. Germline V gene data show CDR1 as WNHNN and CDR2 as SYGVQD (reference sequence).